This T cell receptor (beta chain) comes out of a study of CD8+ T cells in alopecia areata (dated 2018 in TCRdb). Study-wide context: In both human patients and the C3H/HeJ mouse model, the study applied high-throughput TCRbeta sequencing to look at T cell clonal expansion in alopecia areata. Human TCRbeta sequencing covered scalp tissue and sorted CD4+ and CD8+ peripheral blood T cells from patchy and totalis/universalis alopecia areata patients and healthy controls. Scalp clonality was compared among normal scalp (n=4), patchy alopecia areata scalp (n=8), and alopecia totalis/universalis scalp (n=8). RNA was obtained with the PAXgene miRNA kit for fixed scalp, the miRNeasy kit for PBMCs, and the RNeasy kit for mouse skin. TCRbeta CDR3 regions were amplified by immunoSEQ multiplex PCR with 35 Vbeta forward and 13 Jbeta reverse primers.

In its sample, this clone was seen a few times. Its specific antigen is unknown. No base qualities exist here, and no much larger clone lies one base off it. PBMCs were isolated by density centrifugation and stained for CD3, CD4 and CD8, and CD4+ and CD8+ T cells were sorted on a FACSAria. Unaffected controls provided scalp biopsies and blood samples. The CDR3 goes from the cysteine to the phenylalanine over 17 residues. Kept here is only the CDR3 DNA, which spans 51 bases and is read in frame from base 1. According to the germline V gene, CDR1 reads SNHLY and CDR2 reads FYNNEI. V loses 3 bases at its end and J loses 6 bases; junction bases beyond the gene matches: 12. What the work shows at the level of the full study, not this receptor alone: Shared TCR sequences between patients were less evident than in mice, which may be partly attributable to HLA diversity in the patient population. Unlike mouse skin, which is dominated by gammadelta T cells, normal human skin has resident alphabeta T cells that are also sequenced, and this complicates analysis of the scalp TCR repertoire. Lesional scalp, especially in alopecia totalis/universalis, showed higher clonality and more expanded CD8+ clones than normal scalp, suggesting antigenic drive.

The library was made by the immunoSEQ multiplex PCR assay. To provide template for TCR sequencing, every sample had RNA extracted and reverse transcribed into cDNA. First-strand cDNA was synthesized with SuperScript III using a 2:1 mix of oligo-dT and random hexamers. Amplification bias was assessed with a synthetic immune receptor repertoire, and residual bias was removed computationally. The paper's data handling went like this. Raw reads were preprocessed for error removal, and CDR3 was defined according to IMGT conventions as running from the conserved cysteine to phenylalanine. To get clonality, Shannon entropy was normalized by log2 of the number of productive unique TCRs and the result was subtracted from 1. Whether scalp clones were CD4 or CD8 was inferred by matching scalp TCRbeta sequences against CD4 and CD8 repertoires sorted from blood. As stored in TCRdb, this immuneACCESS dataset retains in-frame rearrangements with V and J assigned. A fraction of the clones does not appear; measured against another copy, unresolved V genes explain less than half of the discrepancy, and the remainder lacks a known reason. The V and J calls and clone size were taken over from that table, and D and trimming were inferred from the DNA. This sample holds about 140,000 clones; 55% were observed only once. Jointly, the top ten make up less than 5% of the sample.

This receptor chain uses TRBV2 and TRBJ1-5, with 9 central nucleotides matching TRBD1. What was sequenced was CD4+ T cells sorted from blood. The clonotype comes from a human donor in good health. The CDR3 region has the sequence CASSEGYRGRFRQPQHF. The DNA is TGTGCCAGCAGTGAGGGATACAGGGGGCGATTCCGTCAGCCCCAGCATTTT.